One and the same sample provided the 25 T cell receptor beta chains below, sequenced in a study of blood T cell repertoires in COVID-19. Sequencing was performed with immunoSEQ multiplex PCR; in TCRdb, only in-frame clones are kept and a portion is missing. The data contain about 340,000 clones, 86% of them singletons. Sequenced input: peripheral blood. The source is a woman aged 60-75 years with COVID-19, enrolled during active disease.

The chain uses TRBV6-1 and TRBJ1-3; no firm D call. The CDR3 loop spans 15 amino acids. The ends were cut back, 0 bases at V and 2 bases at J, with 8 bases in the middle. Germline lookup yields CDR1 MNHNS and CDR2 SASEGT. The CDR3 spells CASSEAWRAGNTIYF. The CDR3 DNA reads TGTGCCAGCAGTGAAGCATGGAGGGCTGGAAACACCATATATTTT.

The chain couples TRBV7-2 to TRBJ2-7; D ambiguous. This CDR3 region has 14 residues. V lost 1 base, J lost 0 bases, and 7 bases lay in between. CDR1 is SGHTA, CDR2 FQGNSA, per germline. The CDR3 protein is CASSLVRSSYEQYF. The CDR3 DNA reads as TGTGCCAGCAGCTTAGTTCGGAGCTCCTACGAGCAGTACTTC.

The chain is built from TRBV12-3 or TRBV12-4 and TRBJ1-1; a possible D gene is TRBD1 (6 bases). V was shortened by 1 base and J by 4 bases, with 7 bases between the two germline ends. The CDR3 sequence is 13 residues long. The CDR3 here is CASSLGGPTEAFF. CDR3 coding DNA: TGTGCCAGCAGTTTAGGGGGGCCCACTGAAGCTTTCTTT.

The chain links TRBV12-3 or TRBV12-4 to TRBJ1-1; no definite D call. This CDR3 region has 12 residues. Trimming removed 0 bases from V and 4 bases from J, with 3 bases in between. The CDR3 loop is CASSLAGTEAFF. For the CDR3, the DNA is TGTGCCAGCAGTTTAGCCGGCACTGAAGCTTTCTTT.

The rearrangement uses TRBV30 and TRBJ1-4; a possible D gene is TRBD1 (5 bases). Deletions cut 2 bases from V and 8 bases from J, with 21 bases between. Germline CDR1 GTSNPN, CDR2 SVGIG (reference sequence). There are 16 residues in the CDR3. The CDR3 coding sequence is TGTGCCTGGAGTCCAGGGAAGTGGAGACGAGAGGAAAAACTGTTTTTT. Translation: CAWSPGKWRREEKLFF.

This clone was counted only a few times. The chain links TRBV7-9 to TRBJ2-5, with TRBD1 matching over 7 bases. The CDR3 has 16 amino acids. Germline CDR1 is SEHNR and CDR2 is FQNEAQ (reference sequence). V was pared by 2 bases and J by 5 bases, with 11 bases of the junction left unmatched. The CDR3 protein is CASSLSNRGAAETQYF. The DNA for the CDR3 is TGTGCCAGCAGCTTAAGTAACAGGGGTGCCGCGGAGACCCAGTACTTC.

The genes are TRBV2 and TRBJ1-1; 11 bases map to TRBD1. Germline loops: CDR1 SNHLY, CDR2 FYNNEI. The CDR3 has 14 amino acids. Trimming took 9 bases from V and 0 from J; bases not matched to a gene: 3. The CDR3 region has the DNA TGTGCCAGTGGGACAGGGGGATTGAACACTGAAGCTTTCTTT. This sequence encodes CASGTGGLNTEAFF.

The chain joins TRBV11-3 to TRBJ1-1; no clear D gene. The germline CDR1 and CDR2 sequences are SGHNT and YENEEA. V lost 4 bases to trimming and J lost 11 bases, with 17 bases between them. This CDR3 has 13 amino acids. CDR3 in DNA: TGTGCCAGCAGCTCTGACTCCGGGTTTTTGGCTTTCTTT. This sequence encodes CASSSDSGFLAFF. Together with reference TRBV11-3 and TRBJ1-1, the CDR3 gives the full variable domain: EAGVVQSPRYKIIEKKQPVAFWCNPISGHNTLYWYLQNLGQGPELLIRYENEEAVDDSQLPKDRFSAERLKGVDSTLKIQPAELGDSAVYLCASSSDSGFLAFFGQGTRLTVV.

The chain recombines TRBV27 with TRBJ2-7; no reliable D call. This CDR3 has 14 residues. V lost 5 bases and J lost 4, with 15 bases in between. CDR1 and CDR2 from the germline V gene are MNHEY and SMNVEV (reference sequence). CDR3 bases: TGTGCCAGCAGTATTCTGGGCAGTATTTACGAGCAGTACTTC. Translation: CASSILGSIYEQYF.

This chain connects TRBV18 to TRBJ2-5; 7 positions agree with TRBD1. The CDR3 is 14 amino acids. The V gene's germline CDR1 is KGHSH and CDR2 LQKENI. The junction had 4 bases not matched to a gene; V was cut back by 3 bases and J by 3 bases. The CDR3 reads CASSPDGTEETQYF. The DNA of the CDR3 is TGTGCCAGCTCACCCGACGGGACAGAAGAGACCCAGTACTTC.

The J gene is TRBJ2-1, the V gene TRBV9, with 7 bases identical to TRBD2. The germline gives CDR1 SGDLS, CDR2 YYNGEE. The trim removed 0 bases at V and 0 bases at J, leaving 12 bases unmatched. This CDR3 contains 19 residues. CDR3 nucleotide sequence: TGTGCCAGCAGCGTAGCTCGCGTGAGTGGCGGGGGCTCCTACAATGAGCAGTTCTTC. Translated, it gives CASSVARVSGGGSYNEQFF.

CDR3 sequence: CASSYDREQFF. CDR3 nucleotide sequence: TGTGCCAGCAGCTATGACAGAGAGCAGTTCTTC. The genes are TRBV9 and TRBJ2-1; maybe TRBD1 (5 bases). V gave up 4 bases and J gave up 10 bases, with 9 bases separating them. The CDR3 consists of 11 residues. Germline V CDR1 and CDR2: SGDLS, YYNGEE.

V is TRBV30 and J is TRBJ1-4; D is undetermined. V was shortened by 0 bases and J by 0 bases, with 11 bases between the two germline ends. Looked up from germline, CDR1 is GTSNPN and CDR2 is SVGIG (reference sequence). The CDR3 spans 16 residues. The chain's CDR3 is CAWSVPGSATNEKLFF. DNA for the CDR3: TGTGCCTGGAGTGTACCCGGGTCTGCAACTAATGAAAAACTGTTTTTT.

The genes are TRBV5-1 and TRBJ2-2; 11 nucleotides align to TRBD2. This CDR3 has 17 amino acids. Looked up from germline, CDR1 is SGHRS and CDR2 is YFSETQ. After removal of 4 bases from V and 1 base from J, the junction contained 6 bases not matched to a gene. The CDR3 sequence: CASSPTSGMLNTGELFF. DNA of the CDR3: TGCGCCAGCAGCCCGACTAGCGGGATGTTGAACACCGGGGAGCTGTTTTTT.

The chain joins TRBV19 to TRBJ2-5; 8 bases fit TRBD1. The trim removed 3 bases at V and 4 bases at J, leaving 13 bases unmatched. The CDR3 is made up of 17 amino acids. CDR1 LNHDA and CDR2 SQIVND come from the germline V gene (reference sequence). CDR3 nucleotide sequence: TGTGCCAGTAGTATCGGCGGACAGGGCCTGGTGATAGAGACCCAGTACTTC. Translation gives CASSIGGQGLVIETQYF. The full variable domain, its missing parts supplied by reference TRBV19 and TRBJ2-5, is DGGITQSPKYLFRKEGQNVTLSCEQNLNHDAMYWYRQDPGQGLRLIYYSQIVNDFQKGDIAEGYSVSREKKESFPLTVTSAQKNPTAFYLCASSIGGQGLVIETQYFGPGTRLLVL.

The gene calls are TRBV10-3 and TRBJ2-3; possibly TRBD2 for D (6 bases). CDR1 and CDR2 (germline): ENHRY, SYGVKD. CDR3 size: 16 residues. Trimming took 1 base from V and 0 from J, leaving 11 bases between them. The CDR3 sequence is CAISEYAGSSTDTQYF. The CDR3 nucleotides read TGTGCCATCAGTGAGTACGCGGGGTCTAGCACAGATACGCAGTATTTT.

This clone was detected once. The rearrangement links TRBV20-1 to TRBJ2-7, with D possibly matching TRBD1 (6 bases). Germline CDR1 DFQATT, CDR2 SNEGSKA (reference sequence). V dropped 3 bases and J dropped 7 bases, with 19 bases sitting between them. The CDR3 has 14 residues. CDR3 DNA: TGCAGTGCTAGTCAGGACAGTTTTTTGAAAGAGCAGTACTTC. Residues: CSASQDSFLKEQYF.

This clone came up once. J is TRBJ1-1 and V is TRBV6-5; weak D call: TRBD1 (6 bases). Germline CDR1 reads MNHEY; CDR2 reads SVGAGI. There are 15 residues in the CDR3. V was trimmed by 2 bases and J by 1 base, leaving 11 bases between them. The CDR3 DNA sequence: TGTGCCAGCAGTTACAGACAGGAAACGAACACTGAAGCTTTCTTT. It specifies CASSYRQETNTEAFF.

The DNA for the CDR3 is TGTGCCAGCAGCCCGTTACTAGCGGGGACCCAAGAGACCCAGTACTTC. This codes for CASSPLLAGTQETQYF. The chain links TRBV3-1 (or the pseudogene TRBV3-2) to TRBJ2-5, with TRBD2 matching over 10 bases. The germline CDR1 and CDR2 sequences are LGHDT and YNNKEL (reference sequence). This CDR3 spans 16 amino acids. V was clipped by 4 bases and J by 1 base; unmatched bases: 6.

The gene calls are TRBV12-3 or TRBV12-4 and TRBJ2-3; no clear D gene. The CDR3 spans 12 residues. Trimming left V 1 base short and J 11 bases short, with 10 bases between. CDR3 sequence: CASSLDRYGQYF. CDR3 DNA: TGTGCCAGCAGTTTAGATCGGTATGGGCAGTATTTT.

The rearrangement joins TRBV4-2 to TRBJ2-5; 7 bases fit TRBD2. There are 16 residues in the CDR3. The germline CDR1 and CDR2 sequences are LGHNA and YNFKEQ. V gave up 0 bases and J gave up 2 bases; unmatched junction bases: 6. This CDR3 reads CASSQESSGVQETQYF. The CDR3 DNA sequence: TGTGCCAGCAGCCAAGAATCCAGCGGGGTTCAAGAGACCCAGTACTTC.

V is TRBV2 and J is TRBJ1-6; unclear D gene. Germline V gene sequence: CDR1 SNHLY, CDR2 FYNNEI. Between the trimmed V and J ends, which lost 2 bases and 10 bases, there was a span of 15 bases. The CDR3 totals 15 residues. This CDR3 is CASSERGLGGSPLHF. Written as DNA, the CDR3 is TGTGCCAGCAGTGAACGCGGGTTGGGTGGGTCACCCCTCCACTTT.

This sequence joins TRBV7-3 and TRBJ2-3; D is possibly TRBD2 (5 bases). Germline CDR1 reads SGHTA; CDR2 reads FQGTGA. There are 15 residues in the CDR3. The V end was cut by 5 bases, the J end by 3 bases, with 15 bases between. The CDR3 loop is CASSPSGMPTDTQYF. The CDR3 DNA sequence: TGTGCCAGCAGCCCCTCGGGGATGCCAACAGATACGCAGTATTTT.

The chain links TRBV7-9 to TRBJ2-1, with 12 bases lining up with TRBD2. This CDR3 is 15 amino acids long. The germline CDR1 and CDR2 sequences are SEHNR and FQNEAQ (reference sequence). The V segment lost 5 bases and the J segment 10 bases; nucleotides outside the gene matches: 9. The CDR3 DNA follows: TGTGCCAGCAGCCAAAGGACTAGCGGGGTGGGGGAGCAGTTCTTC. The encoded protein is CASSQRTSGVGEQFF.

This clone showed up just a few times. The V call is TRBV5-3, the J call TRBJ1-5; D unclear. TRBV5-3 is annotated as an ORF whose role is uncertain. V was pared by 0 bases and J by 6 bases, with 13 bases between. This CDR3 contains 15 residues. CDR3 coding DNA: TGTGCCAGAAGCTTGGGACGGGTCAACACTCAGCCCCAGCATTTT. It translates to CARSLGRVNTQPQHF.